The rows below give T cell receptor beta chains drawn from one sample of a study of PD-L1 blockade in urothelial cancer. Profiled with immunoSEQ multiplex PCR; TCRdb holds only in-frame clones, not every one. The sample gives 90,000 to 120,000 clones, approximately 86% of which show up once; 2.4% is in the top ten. The specimen comprised PBMCs, sampled around atezolizumab (anti-PD-L1) treatment. Receptors originate from a man in his fifties or sixties with urothelial cancer. Both conserved end residues are part of each CDR3. A D gene is named only where the DNA matches it firmly. The size field is filled for only some rows; it gives once, few, many or a size class.

j_call: TRBJ2-3
d_call: -
clone_size: -
v_call: TRBV10-3
cdr3_nt: TGTGCCATCAGCGAGCCCAACCGGAGCCCAGATACGCAGTATTTT
cdr3_aa: CAISEPNRSPDTQYF

j_call: TRBJ1-6
d_call: -
clone_size: -
v_call: TRBV15
cdr3_nt: TGTGCCACCTCCAGCTCCTATAATTCACCCCTCCACTTT
cdr3_aa: CATSSSYNSPLHF

j_call: TRBJ2-3
d_call: TRBD2
clone_size: -
v_call: TRBV5-1
cdr3_nt: TGCGCCAGCAGCTCAACCCGTAGCGGGAGGGAAGCAGATACGCAGTATTTT
cdr3_aa: CASSSTRSGREADTQYF

j_call: TRBJ2-5
d_call: -
clone_size: -
v_call: TRBV9
cdr3_nt: TGTGCCAGCAGCGTAGCGTGGCAACCACAAGAGACCCAGTACTTC
cdr3_aa: CASSVAWQPQETQYF

j_call: TRBJ2-3
d_call: -
clone_size: -
v_call: TRBV6-6
cdr3_nt: TGTGCCAGCAACCAAGGGAACAACCGGGGAGGTACGCAGTATTTT
cdr3_aa: CASNQGNNRGGTQYF

j_call: TRBJ2-1
d_call: TRBD2
clone_size: -
v_call: TRBV10-3
cdr3_nt: TGTGCCATCAGCCCAGCGGGAGGAGGTTACAATGAGCAGTTCTTC
cdr3_aa: CAISPAGGGYNEQFF

j_call: TRBJ1-6
d_call: -
clone_size: -
v_call: TRBV5-5
cdr3_nt: TGTGCCAGCAGCTTGGTCGGGGAGAAGAATTCACCCCTCCACTTT
cdr3_aa: CASSLVGEKNSPLHF

j_call: TRBJ1-2
d_call: TRBD1
clone_size: once
v_call: TRBV7-8
cdr3_nt: TGTGCCAGCAGCCCAGGACAGGGGGTATGGTATGGCTACACCTTC
cdr3_aa: CASSPGQGVWYGYTF

j_call: TRBJ2-2
d_call: -
clone_size: -
v_call: TRBV7-3
cdr3_nt: TGTGCCAGCAGCTTAGGGGCCCTCGGGGAGCTGTTTTTT
cdr3_aa: CASSLGALGELFF

j_call: TRBJ1-2
d_call: -
clone_size: few
v_call: TRBV6-1
cdr3_nt: TGTGCCAGCATAGCCGCCAGGAGCGGTGGCTACACCTTC
cdr3_aa: CASIAARSGGYTF

j_call: TRBJ2-5
d_call: -
clone_size: -
v_call: TRBV6-1
cdr3_nt: TGTGCCAGCAGTGAGTTCAGCCGGGGAGAGACCCAGTACTTC
cdr3_aa: CASSEFSRGETQYF

j_call: TRBJ2-7
d_call: TRBD2
clone_size: -
v_call: TRBV29-1
cdr3_nt: TGCAGCGTCCTCGGGACTAGCGGGATCTCCTACGAGCAGTACTTC
cdr3_aa: CSVLGTSGISYEQYF

j_call: TRBJ2-1
d_call: -
clone_size: -
v_call: TRBV18
cdr3_nt: TGTGCCAGCTCACCATCTACCCACTCAACAGGGAATGAGCAGTTCTTC
cdr3_aa: CASSPSTHSTGNEQFF

j_call: TRBJ1-1
d_call: -
clone_size: once
v_call: TRBV5-1
cdr3_nt: TGCGCCAGCAGCTTGGATTTTACAGGCGTGAACACTGAAGCTTTCTTT
cdr3_aa: CASSLDFTGVNTEAFF

j_call: TRBJ1-1
d_call: -
clone_size: -
v_call: TRBV15
cdr3_nt: TGTGCCACCAGCACCGACCCCGTTAGGGGCCCTAACACTGAAGCTTTCTTT
cdr3_aa: CATSTDPVRGPNTEAFF

j_call: TRBJ2-7
d_call: -
clone_size: -
v_call: TRBV18
cdr3_nt: TGTGCCAGCTCACCTCTAGCATCCTACGAGCAGTACTTC
cdr3_aa: CASSPLASYEQYF

j_call: TRBJ2-1
d_call: -
clone_size: -
v_call: TRBV6-6
cdr3_nt: TGTGCCAGCAGCCAATGGCCTAGTGCCTACAATGAGCAGTTCTTC
cdr3_aa: CASSQWPSAYNEQFF

j_call: TRBJ1-6
d_call: TRBD1
clone_size: -
v_call: TRBV2
cdr3_nt: TGTGCCAGCAGTGAAGCGGGGGGTTATAGGGACAGGGAACAATCACCCCTCCACTTT
cdr3_aa: CASSEAGGYRDREQSPLHF

j_call: TRBJ2-1
d_call: TRBD2
clone_size: -
v_call: TRBV19
cdr3_nt: TGTGCCAGTTCCACCCAACTGCTCCTAGCGGGAAGGGGTGAGCAGTTCTTC
cdr3_aa: CASSTQLLLAGRGEQFF

j_call: TRBJ1-5
d_call: -
clone_size: -
v_call: TRBV5-1
cdr3_nt: TGCGCCAGCAGCGTTGACGGGAATAGCAATCAGCCCCAGCATTTT
cdr3_aa: CASSVDGNSNQPQHF

j_call: TRBJ1-1
d_call: TRBD1
clone_size: -
v_call: TRBV6-1
cdr3_nt: TGTGCCAGCAGCTACGACAGGGTCACTGAAGCTTTCTTT
cdr3_aa: CASSYDRVTEAFF

j_call: TRBJ1-6
d_call: TRBD1
clone_size: few
v_call: TRBV5-4
cdr3_nt: TGTGCCAGCAGCTTGGGAGGGACAGTGAATTCACCCCTCCACTTT
cdr3_aa: CASSLGGTVNSPLHF

j_call: TRBJ1-4
d_call: -
clone_size: -
v_call: TRBV11-2
cdr3_nt: TGTGCCAGCAGCCCCGGGGGGTCTGGTGAAAAACTGTTTTTT
cdr3_aa: CASSPGGSGEKLFF

j_call: TRBJ2-7
d_call: -
clone_size: -
v_call: TRBV9
cdr3_nt: TGTGCCAGCAGCGTAGGTGGGGGCAGCCAGGGCGAGCAGTACTTC
cdr3_aa: CASSVGGGSQGEQYF

j_call: TRBJ2-1
d_call: -
clone_size: -
v_call: TRBV20-1
cdr3_nt: TGCAGTTGGGAGTTATACAATGAGCAGTTCTTC
cdr3_aa: CSWELYNEQFF

j_call: TRBJ1-1
d_call: -
clone_size: few
v_call: TRBV19
cdr3_nt: TGTGCCAGTAGTAAATTCGGGGATGAAGCTTTCTTT
cdr3_aa: CASSKFGDEAFF

j_call: TRBJ2-4
d_call: -
clone_size: -
v_call: TRBV6-6
cdr3_nt: TGTGCCAGCAGCCGACTAGGAAGGGAAACCAAAAACATTCAGTACTTC
cdr3_aa: CASSRLGRETKNIQYF

j_call: TRBJ2-5
d_call: -
clone_size: -
v_call: TRBV7-7
cdr3_nt: TGTGCTAGCAGCTTTAACCTAGCGGAGACCCAGTACTTC
cdr3_aa: CASSFNLAETQYF

j_call: TRBJ2-1
d_call: -
clone_size: once
v_call: TRBV11-3
cdr3_nt: TGTGCCAGCAGCTTAAGGGGGGGCCCCAAACCGAACAATGAGCAGTTCTTC
cdr3_aa: CASSLRGGPKPNNEQFF

j_call: TRBJ2-7
d_call: -
clone_size: -
v_call: TRBV18
cdr3_nt: TGTGCCAGCTCACCGCCGGGATCCCAGGACGAGCAGTACTTC
cdr3_aa: CASSPPGSQDEQYF

j_call: TRBJ2-1
d_call: TRBD1
clone_size: -
v_call: TRBV27
cdr3_nt: TGTGCCAGCAGTACAGCCGGGACAGGGGTCTCCAATGAGCAGTTCTTC
cdr3_aa: CASSTAGTGVSNEQFF

j_call: TRBJ2-5
d_call: -
clone_size: medium-sized
v_call: TRBV28
cdr3_nt: TGTGCCAGCAGTTTAGCCAGGGACTACCAAGAGACCCAGTACTTC
cdr3_aa: CASSLARDYQETQYF

j_call: TRBJ2-2
d_call: TRBD2
clone_size: -
v_call: TRBV30
cdr3_nt: TGTGCCTGGAGTAACGATTACGGGACTAGCGGGAGGGCCGGGGAGCTGTTTTTT
cdr3_aa: CAWSNDYGTSGRAGELFF

j_call: TRBJ2-5
d_call: -
clone_size: -
v_call: TRBV18
cdr3_nt: TGTGCCAGCTCACCACCTAGCGCCGAGACCCAGTACTTC
cdr3_aa: CASSPPSAETQYF

j_call: TRBJ1-1
d_call: TRBD1
clone_size: few
v_call: TRBV10-3
cdr3_nt: TGTGCCATCAGTGTACAGGGGCGAAGGAGTGAAGCTTTCTTT
cdr3_aa: CAISVQGRRSEAFF

j_call: TRBJ1-4
d_call: TRBD1
clone_size: -
v_call: TRBV2
cdr3_nt: TGTGCCAGCAGTGAGCGGGGGCCGGGACAGGGGGGGTCTAATGAAAAACTGTTTTTT
cdr3_aa: CASSERGPGQGGSNEKLFF

j_call: TRBJ2-3
d_call: TRBD1
clone_size: -
v_call: TRBV2
cdr3_nt: TGTGCCAGCAGAGGGACAGGGGGGCGTACAGATACGCAGTATTTT
cdr3_aa: CASRGTGGRTDTQYF

j_call: TRBJ2-7
d_call: -
clone_size: -
v_call: TRBV21-1
cdr3_nt: TGTGCCAGCAGTTGCGGGGGAGGACGCAGCTACGAGCAGTACTTC
cdr3_aa: CASSCGGGRSYEQYF

j_call: TRBJ1-4
d_call: TRBD1
clone_size: -
v_call: TRBV19
cdr3_nt: TGTGCCAGTAGTATCCCCCTCCGGACAGGCGAAGATGCAACTAATGAAAAACTGTTTTTT
cdr3_aa: CASSIPLRTGEDATNEKLFF

j_call: TRBJ2-1
d_call: TRBD2
clone_size: -
v_call: TRBV30
cdr3_nt: TGTGCCTGGAGTGCGCGACTAGCGGGACCGGATGAGCAGTTCTTC
cdr3_aa: CAWSARLAGPDEQFF

j_call: TRBJ2-2
d_call: TRBD2
clone_size: -
v_call: TRBV11-1
cdr3_nt: TGTGCCAGCAGTTTTGGGACTAGCCGCGGGGAGCTGTTTTTT
cdr3_aa: CASSFGTSRGELFF

j_call: TRBJ2-3
d_call: TRBD2
clone_size: -
v_call: TRBV18
cdr3_nt: TGTGCCAGCTCACCAGGGAATCTAGCGGGAGAGGGTACGCAGTATTTT
cdr3_aa: CASSPGNLAGEGTQYF

j_call: TRBJ2-5
d_call: -
clone_size: -
v_call: TRBV18
cdr3_nt: TGTGCCAGCTCGCCGGGACACAAAGAGACCCAGTACTTC
cdr3_aa: CASSPGHKETQYF

j_call: TRBJ2-7
d_call: TRBD2
clone_size: -
v_call: TRBV2
cdr3_nt: TGTGCCAGCAGTGCAAGCTCCTCCCTAAGACTAGCGGGAGGAGCCGAGCAGTACTTC
cdr3_aa: CASSASSSLRLAGGAEQYF

j_call: TRBJ1-5
d_call: -
clone_size: -
v_call: TRBV19
cdr3_nt: TGTGCCGCCGGGGAGTATAGCAATCAGCCCCAGCATTTT
cdr3_aa: CAAGEYSNQPQHF

j_call: TRBJ1-6
d_call: -
clone_size: -
v_call: TRBV6-5
cdr3_nt: TGTGCCAGCAGTAGGGACACAAGGCCCGCTTCACCCCTCCACTTT
cdr3_aa: CASSRDTRPASPLHF